These 20 T cell receptor beta chains came from one sample sequenced in a study of blood T cell repertoires in COVID-19. The method was immunoSEQ multiplex PCR; TCRdb's version includes in-frame clones alone and lacks a portion of them. The sample lists 180,000 or so clones; 80% to 85% were seen once. Sequenced: peripheral blood. Receptors were obtained from a woman aged 40 to 50 with COVID-19, enrolled during active disease.

In this sample, this clone turned up once. The CDR3 sequence is CASTEERSRTDTQYF. CDR3 coding DNA: TGCGCCAGCACCGAGGAACGGTCGCGCACAGATACGCAGTATTTT. The rearrangement links TRBV5-1 to TRBJ2-3; D is uncertain. The CDR3 runs 15 residues. The germline V and J ends were trimmed by 6 bases and 1 base, with 15 bases remaining between them. The germline V gene encodes CDR1 SGHRS and CDR2 YFSETQ.

The rearrangement links TRBV7-3 to TRBJ2-4; 7 bases map to TRBD2. With 5 bases clipped from V and 3 bases from J, the junction kept 7 bases outside the gene matches. Germline CDR1 and CDR2: SGHTA and FQGTGA. This CDR3 has 15 residues. In DNA, the CDR3 is TGTGCCAGCAGCCCCGTTGGGGAGGGCAAAAACATTCAGTACTTC. Amino acid sequence: CASSPVGEGKNIQYF. Using reference TRBV7-3 and TRBJ2-4 for the parts outside the CDR3, the full variable domain is GAGVSQTPSNKVTEKGKYVELRCDPISGHTALYWYRQSLGQGPEFLIYFQGTGAADDSGLPNDRFFAVRPEGSVSTLKIQRTERGDSAVYLCASSPVGEGKNIQYFGAGTRLSVL.

The gene calls are TRBV9 and TRBJ1-6; D unclear. V was clipped by 5 bases and J by 0 bases, with 9 bases between them. CDR3 length: 15 residues. Germline values: CDR1 SGDLS, CDR2 YYNGEE. The CDR3 loop is CASSAQISYNSPLHF. The CDR3 nucleotides are TGTGCCAGCAGTGCCCAGATCTCCTATAATTCACCCCTCCACTTT.

The gene calls are TRBV6-6 and TRBJ2-3, with D perhaps TRBD1 (5 bases). The V end lost 3 bases, the J end lost 3 bases, and 10 bases lay between the germline ends. This CDR3 region has 14 residues. CDR1 and CDR2 (germline): MNHNY, SVGAGI (reference sequence). Written as DNA, the CDR3 is TGTGCCAGCAGTTATGCAGGGCGAACAGATACGCAGTATTTT. This gives the protein CASSYAGRTDTQYF.

The genes are TRBV5-4 and TRBJ2-2; tentative D call: TRBD2 (6 bases). Trimming left V 4 bases short and J 6 bases short, with 10 bases between. This CDR3 contains 13 residues. Germline CDR1 and CDR2: SGHNT and YYREEE (reference sequence). CDR3 amino acids: CASSRGGAGELFF. The CDR3 DNA sequence: TGTGCCAGCAGCCGCGGCGGGGCCGGGGAGCTGTTTTTT.

The V and J genes are TRBV12-3 or TRBV12-4 and TRBJ1-3; D ambiguous. This CDR3 contains 13 residues. The germline V and J ends were trimmed by 3 bases and 3 bases, with 6 bases remaining between them. The CDR3 here is CASSLGRGNTIYF. For the CDR3, the DNA is TGTGCCAGCAGTTTGGGCCGTGGAAACACCATATATTTT.

The gene calls are TRBV4-1 and TRBJ1-2; 8 nucleotides line up with TRBD1. Germline V gene sequence: CDR1 MGHRA, CDR2 YSYEKL. The V gene end was trimmed by 7 bases and the J gene end by 8 bases; junction bases not matched to a gene: 15. The CDR3 runs to 15 residues. CDR3: CASMVQGQGFFGYTF. For the CDR3, the DNA is TGCGCCAGCATGGTCCAAGGACAGGGCTTTTTCGGCTACACCTTC.

Details on this clone: Other DNA variants within this sample encode the same CDR3. The rearrangement uses TRBV14 and TRBJ2-7, with D hard to call. Germline CDR1 is SGHDN and CDR2 is FVKESK. The V and J ends lost 1 base and 6 bases respectively, with 13 bases between them. The CDR3 totals 14 residues. The CDR3 region is CASSQARLGGEQYF. The CDR3, as DNA: TGTGCCAGCAGCCAAGCCCGACTGGGTGGCGAGCAGTACTTC. Looking up the rest from reference TRBV14 and TRBJ2-7 gives the full variable domain: EAGVTQFPSHSVIEKGQTVTLRCDPISGHDNLYWYRRVMGKEIKFLLHFVKESKQDESGMPNNRFLAERTGGTYSTLKVQPAELEDSGVYFCASSQARLGGEQYFGPGTRLTVT.

The CDR3 reads CASSLNAGQETQYF. The CDR3 DNA reads TGTGCCAGCAGCTTAAACGCGGGACAAGAGACCCAGTACTTC. The rearrangement links TRBV11-2 to TRBJ2-5; D is possibly TRBD2 (6 bases). The ends were cut back, 2 bases at V and 2 bases at J, with 9 bases in the middle. The length of the CDR3 is 14 residues. From germline, CDR1 is SGHAT and CDR2 FQNNGV.

V gene TRBV29-1 combines with J gene TRBJ2-7; D may be TRBD1 (6 bases). V shed 6 bases and J shed 3 bases, with 12 bases lying between them. Per germline, CDR1 SQVTM and CDR2 ANQGSEA. The CDR3 extends over 12 amino acids. Written as DNA, the CDR3 is TGCAGCGTGGGGGCGGTTAACTACGAGCAGTACTTC. Protein sequence: CSVGAVNYEQYF.

There are a few counts of this clone. The chain carries TRBV6-5 and TRBJ1-6, with TRBD1 as a possible D gene (6 bases). This CDR3 has 14 residues. Trimming took off 5 bases at V and 9 bases at J, with 14 bases between the two ends. Looked up from germline, CDR1 is MNHEY and CDR2 is SVGAGI. The DNA of the CDR3 is TGTGCCAGCAGTCAACAGGGCGGTGGTTCACCCCTCCACTTT. The encoded protein is CASSQQGGGSPLHF.

V is TRBV5-1 and J is TRBJ1-2; D is ambiguous. V was clipped by 0 bases and J by 4 bases, with 19 bases between them. The CDR3 extends over 17 amino acids. In germline, CDR1 is SGHRS, CDR2 YFSETQ. The CDR3 sequence is CASSLAGKGGRSYGYTF. The DNA for the CDR3 is TGCGCCAGCAGCTTGGCCGGGAAGGGAGGCAGGTCCTATGGCTACACCTTC.

V and J are TRBV19 and TRBJ2-5, with TRBD2 matching 12 bases. The V and J ends lost 6 bases and 3 bases, in that order; junction bases with no gene match: 8. From germline, CDR1 is LNHDA and CDR2 SQIVND (reference sequence). The CDR3 has 16 amino acids. The DNA for the CDR3 is TGTGCCAGTAGGGCTAGCGGGAGGGCAGAGAAAGAGACCCAGTACTTC. It encodes CASRASGRAEKETQYF.

The chain joins TRBV11-2 to TRBJ1-5; TRBD1 aligns across 8 bases. The CDR3 has 15 residues. The germline gives CDR1 SGHAT, CDR2 FQNNGV. V was pared by 2 bases and J by 9 bases, with 9 bases of the junction left unmatched. The CDR3 coding sequence is TGTGCCAGCAGCTTAAGGGGACAGGACCTAATGCCCCAGCATTTT. The encoded protein is CASSLRGQDLMPQHF.

The chain joins TRBV28 to TRBJ2-5, with D tentatively TRBD1 (6 bases). The germline V and J ends were trimmed by 6 bases and 5 bases, with 16 bases remaining between them. Germline V lookup: CDR1 MDHEN, CDR2 SYDVKM. This CDR3 has 14 amino acids. This CDR3 reads CASRPEQGWETQYF. The CDR3 region has the DNA TGTGCCAGCAGACCAGAACAGGGATGGGAGACCCAGTACTTC. Drawing the rest from reference TRBV28 and TRBJ2-5, the complete variable domain is DVKVTQSSRYLVKRTGEKVFLECVQDMDHENMFWYRQDPGLGLRLIYFSYDVKMKEKGDIPEGYSVSREKKERFSLILESASTNQTSMYLCASRPEQGWETQYFGPGTRLLVL.

This clone turned up a few times. The rearrangement links TRBV27 to TRBJ2-7; the match to TRBD1 covers 9 bases. This CDR3 contains 14 residues. The ends lost 5 bases at V and 5 bases at J; junction bases unmatched: 7. From germline, CDR1 is MNHEY and CDR2 SMNVEV (reference sequence). CDR3 region: CASSTRDREDEQYF. The DNA of the CDR3 is TGTGCCAGCAGTACAAGGGACAGGGAGGACGAGCAGTACTTC.

This clone was found a few times. The gene calls are TRBV9 and TRBJ2-7; tentatively, D is TRBD2 (6 bases). Germline lookup yields CDR1 SGDLS and CDR2 YYNGEE. The CDR3 extends over 14 amino acids. V lost 0 bases, J lost 2 bases, and 9 bases lay in between. The CDR3: CASSVGGGAYEQYF. The CDR3 DNA reads as TGTGCCAGCAGCGTAGGGGGCGGGGCCTACGAGCAGTACTTC.

This chain connects TRBV7-2 to TRBJ2-1; 16 nucleotides agree with TRBD2. The V and J ends lost 3 bases and 9 bases, in that order; junction bases with no gene match: 8. The CDR3 has 17 residues. Germline V gene lookup returns CDR1 SGHTA and CDR2 FQGNSA. CDR3: CASSFRPGLAGGLEQFF. CDR3 bases: TGTGCCAGCAGCTTCCGTCCGGGACTAGCGGGGGGGCTTGAGCAGTTCTTC.

V and J are TRBV11-1 and TRBJ2-1; 9 nucleotides match TRBD2. V lost 5 bases, J lost 8 bases, and 7 bases stayed unmatched. Germline V gene sequence: CDR1 SGHAT, CDR2 FQDESV (reference sequence). This CDR3 has 14 amino acids. CDR3 coding DNA: TGTGCCAGCAGCCAGGGCGGGAGGGGCCATGAGCAGTTCTTC. It yields the protein CASSQGGRGHEQFF. Based on the CDR3 plus reference TRBV11-1 and TRBJ2-1, the full variable domain is EAEVAQSPRYKITEKSQAVAFWCDPISGHATLYWYRQILGQGPELLVQFQDESVVDDSQLPKDRFSAERLKGVDSTLKIQPAELGDSAMYLCASSQGGRGHEQFFGPGTRLTVL.

The CDR3, as DNA: TGTGCCAGCAGCTTGGCTCCCGGGGGGCGTACTGAAGCTTTCTTT. Its protein product is CASSLAPGGRTEAFF. This chain joins TRBV5-5 and TRBJ1-1, with D possibly matching TRBD1 (6 bases). Germline-derived CDR1 and CDR2 are SGHKS and YYEKEE (reference sequence). Trimming pared 0 bases from V and 5 bases from J, leaving 14 bases between. The CDR3 is made up of 15 amino acids.